This entry lists 22 T cell receptor beta chains sequenced from one sample in a study of human T cells and chemical hapten exposure (dated by TCRdb to about 2021). To prepare the library, RACE was applied. The data were produced on a NextSeq 500. The public reads were reprocessed in TCRdb via fastp at Q25 and MiXCR, keeping in-frame beta chains. A single entry per CDR3 protein holds the most common genes and DNA from its merged rows. The sample has roughly 120,000 distinct CDR3 sequences on record, roughly 13% of them singletons. The top ten clones comprise about 0.85% of the sample. The time point label corresponds to: patch test 1, 2 weeks after DPC sensitization. The label giving this sample's treatment or condition can be read as: therapeutic diphenylcyclopropenone sensitization with weekly scalp DPC. The sequencing used whole blood, collected in connection with sensitization to the hapten diphenylcyclopropenone (DPC). Receptors were obtained from a man aged 18 to 29 with alopecia areata. Some clones in this sample may be carry-over from other donors' samples.

In this sample, this clonotype turned up a few times. The V call is TRBV18, the J call TRBJ2-2; D possibly corresponds to TRBD1 (5 bases). Germline CDR1 reads KGHSH; CDR2 reads LQKENI. Trimming took off 1 base at V and 4 bases at J, with 7 bases between the two ends. CDR3 length equals 14 residues. CDR3: CASSPRRGTGELFF. The CDR3 DNA reads TGTGCCAGCTCACCACGAAGGGGCACCGGGGAGCTGTTTTTT.

The chain carries TRBV9 and TRBJ1-5; D gene uncertain. Trimming took 4 bases from V and 0 from J, leaving 8 bases between them. Per germline, CDR1 SGDLS and CDR2 YYNGEE. The length of the CDR3 is 14 residues. For the CDR3, the DNA is TGTGCCAGCAGCTCTGAGGGTAGCAATCAGCCCCAGCATTTT. Its protein product is CASSSEGSNQPQHF.

This clonotype has just a few counts. V gene TRBV9 combines with J gene TRBJ1-6; weak D call: TRBD1 (5 bases). This CDR3 is 13 amino acids long. Trimming removed 4 bases at V and 11 bases at J, with 13 bases between. The germline V gene has CDR1 SGDLS and CDR2 YYNGEE. CDR3 sequence: CASSPTTDPPLHF. The CDR3 region has the DNA TGTGCCAGCAGCCCGACGACAGACCCACCCCTCCACTTT.

The rearrangement links TRBV5-1 to TRBJ1-2; D might be TRBD1 (5 bases). The CDR3 spans 15 residues. Trimming pared 0 bases from V and 4 bases from J, leaving 13 bases between. Germline V gene data show CDR1 as SGHRS and CDR2 as YFSETQ. CDR3 in amino acids: CASSLGQPNSYGYTF. The CDR3 bases are TGCGCCAGCAGCTTGGGACAGCCGAATTCCTATGGCTACACCTTC.

Here the CDR3 reads CACEQGYEQYF. The CDR3 nucleotides read TGTGCCTGTGAACAGGGATACGAGCAGTACTTC. This chain joins TRBV6-1 and TRBJ2-7, with a weak D call TRBD1 (6 bases). The CDR3 has 11 amino acids. Germline CDR1 and CDR2: MNHNS and SASEGT. The V and J ends lost 11 bases and 4 bases respectively, with 12 bases between them.

The gene calls are TRBV20-1 and TRBJ2-7; 7 bases line up with TRBD2. J gave up 0 bases and V 2 bases, and 19 bases lay outside the gene matches. Germline loops: CDR1 DFQATT, CDR2 SNEGSKA (reference sequence). The CDR3 is 19 amino acids. The CDR3 here is CSARLPPSSGTIFSYEQYF. The CDR3 nucleotides are TGCAGTGCTAGACTTCCCCCGTCCAGCGGGACTATCTTCTCCTACGAGCAGTACTTC.

The chain combines TRBV2 with TRBJ1-1, with D unclear. CDR1 SNHLY and CDR2 FYNNEI come from the germline V gene. Deletions cut 0 bases from V and 3 bases from J, with 5 bases between. The CDR3 length is 13 residues. CDR3 sequence: CASSEAPDTEAFF. The CDR3 coding sequence is TGTGCCAGCAGTGAAGCGCCCGACACTGAAGCTTTCTTT. Variable domain in full (rest from reference TRBV2 and TRBJ1-1): EPEVTQTPSHQVTQMGQEVILRCVPISNHLYFYWYRQILGQKVEFLVSFYNNEISEKSEIFDDQFSVERPDGSNFTLKIRSTKLEDSAMYFCASSEAPDTEAFFGQGTRLTVV.

The chain uses TRBV4-2 and TRBJ2-2; 9 positions match TRBD1. CDR1 is LGHNA, CDR2 YNFKEQ, per germline. V trimming: 5 bases; J trimming: 0 bases; junction bases outside the gene matches: 1. This CDR3 is built from 15 residues. The chain's CDR3 is CASSRQGANTGELFF. The DNA of the CDR3 is TGTGCCAGCAGCAGACAGGGGGCGAACACCGGGGAGCTGTTTTTT.

This chain uses TRBV12-3 or TRBV12-4 with TRBJ2-7; D remains unclear. The CDR3 runs to 17 residues. With 1 base removed from V and 0 bases from J, the gap between germline ends came to 16 bases. CDR3 DNA sequence: TGTGCCAGCAGTTTAGGAGTAAACGAATCCTTCTCCTACGAGCAGTACGTC. Translating gives CASSLGVNESFSYEQYV.

By share, this clonotype ranks as medium-sized. This chain connects TRBV6-1 to TRBJ2-3; D may correspond to TRBD1 or TRBD2 (5 bases each). The CDR3 has 15 residues. V was cut by 1 base and J by 4 bases, with 12 bases left in between. CDR1 and CDR2 (germline): MNHNS, SASEGT. CDR3 region: CASSEGGTGPDTQYF. CDR3 bases: TGTGCCAGCAGTGAAGGGGGGACGGGTCCAGATACGCAGTATTTT.

The chain couples TRBV28 to TRBJ2-7; D unresolved. Germline assignment: CDR1 MDHEN and CDR2 SYDVKM. V shed 1 base and J shed 5 bases, with 12 bases lying between them. CDR3 size: 14 residues. The CDR3 region has the DNA TGTGCCAGCAGTTTATCCAGGCCTGCCGACGAGCAGTACTTC. Translated, it gives CASSLSRPADEQYF.

The V gene is TRBV7-9, the J gene TRBJ1-5; 8 bases fit TRBD1. This CDR3 contains 14 residues. Germline V gives CDR1 SEHNR, CDR2 FQNEAQ (reference sequence). V shed 10 bases and J 2 bases; nucleotides not matched to a gene: 7. The CDR3 region has the DNA TGTGCCATACAGGACAGGGCTGGCAATCAGCCCCAGCATTTT. It yields the protein CAIQDRAGNQPQHF.

The chain employs TRBV11-2 and TRBJ1-1, with a tentative D call TRBD1 (5 bases). The CDR3 spans 15 residues. Trimming removed 0 bases at V and 4 bases at J, with 12 bases between. Germline lookup yields CDR1 SGHAT and CDR2 FQNNGV. In DNA, the CDR3 is TGTGCCAGCAGCTTAGATCTGGGGGAGAGCACTGAAGCTTTCTTT. Amino acid sequence: CASSLDLGESTEAFF.

This sequence joins TRBV18 and TRBJ1-1; TRBD1 is a possible D gene (6 bases). Trimming cost V 5 bases and J 1 base, with 17 bases left between them. This CDR3 is 16 amino acids long. CDR1 KGHSH and CDR2 LQKENI come from the germline V gene. CDR3 nucleotides: TGTGCCAGCTCATCGAGCATGGGGGGGCAGAACACTGAAGCTTTCTTT. Translating it yields CASSSSMGGQNTEAFF.

This clonotype came up many times. The genes are TRBV6-4 and TRBJ2-1; 9 nucleotides align to TRBD1. J lost 5 bases, V lost 5 bases, and 4 bases had no gene match. CDR1 and CDR2 from the germline V gene are MRHNA and SNTAGT. This CDR3 comprises 14 residues. CDR3 bases: TGTGCCAGCAGTCCCGGACAGGGGCACAATGAGCAGTTCTTC. It encodes CASSPGQGHNEQFF.

The chain carries TRBV28 and TRBJ1-6, with 12 nucleotides matching TRBD1. The CDR3 totals 16 residues. From germline, CDR1 is MDHEN and CDR2 SYDVKM. V lost 5 bases to trimming and J lost 9 bases; unmatched junction nucleotides: 8. The CDR3, as DNA: TGTGCCAGCAGTCCCCAAGGGACAGGGGGCAGTTCACCCCTCCACTTT. Protein sequence: CASSPQGTGGSSPLHF.

The table lists this clonotype with many counts. This rearrangement joins TRBV20-1 to TRBJ2-7; 8 bases line up with TRBD1. In germline, CDR1 is DFQATT, CDR2 SNEGSKA (reference sequence). CDR3 length equals 14 residues. V was pared by 3 bases and J by 3 bases, with 7 bases of the junction left unmatched. The CDR3 nucleotides are TGCAGTGCTAGTTCAGGGGGCGAAATCTACGAGCAGTACTTC. Amino acid sequence: CSASSGGEIYEQYF.

Of note for this clonotype: One end of the junction is discordant with germline, which a read error may explain. The chain uses TRBV14 and TRBJ1-3; D is uncertain. This CDR3 is built from 15 residues. The germline gives CDR1 SGHDN, CDR2 FVKESK. The CDR3 here is CASSQRAPLGNSIYF. The CDR3 DNA reads TGTGCCAGCAGCCAAAGGGCGCCACTTGGAAACTCCATATATTTT.

The table lists this clonotype with many counts. The chain uses TRBV11-2 and TRBJ2-2; tentatively, D is TRBD2 (6 bases). The CDR3 covers 17 residues. Germline CDR1 and CDR2: SGHAT and FQNNGV. The ends were cut back, 5 bases at V and 4 bases at J, with 20 bases in the middle. The CDR3 sequence: CASSLTGKGSGTGELFF. The CDR3 DNA reads as TGTGCCAGCAGCCTGACGGGGAAGGGTAGCGGCACCGGGGAGCTGTTTTTT.

This chain links TRBV7-6 with TRBJ1-6; 7 bases are shared with TRBD1. J lost 6 bases, V lost 5 bases, and 4 bases had no gene match. CDR3 length: 14 amino acids. CDR1 and CDR2 from the germline V gene are SGHVS and FNYEAQ. The CDR3 loop is CASSPRGGNSPLHF. The CDR3 DNA reads TGTGCCAGCAGCCCCAGGGGGGGTAATTCACCCCTCCACTTT. Complete variable domain (other parts from reference TRBV7-6 and TRBJ1-6): GAGVSQSPRYKVTKRGQDVALRCDPISGHVSLYWYRQALGQGPEFLTYFNYEAQQDKSGLPNDRFSAERPEGSISTLTIQRTEQRDSAMYRCASSPRGGNSPLHFGNGTRLTVT.

The chain employs TRBV7-2 and TRBJ1-6; D is possibly TRBD1 (5 bases). V lost 5 bases and J 5 bases, leaving 10 bases between the germline ends. This CDR3 has 14 residues. Germline V CDR1 and CDR2: SGHTA, FQGNSA. CDR3 sequence reads: CASSPPGHNSPLHF. Here the CDR3 DNA reads TGTGCCAGCAGCCCTCCGGGGCATAATTCACCCCTCCACTTT.

V is TRBV7-2 and J is TRBJ2-5, with D unresolved. CDR1 SGHTA and CDR2 FQGNSA come from the germline V gene. The V end was cut by 7 bases, the J end by 3 bases, with 9 bases between. The CDR3 totals 12 residues. As DNA, the CDR3 is TGTGCCAGCACCCAGCAAAAAGAGACCCAGTACTTC. Protein product: CASTQQKETQYF.